This TCR beta chain appears in the sequencing data of a study of CD8 T cells in ankylosing spondylitis. This clonotype has just a few counts. One entry per CDR3 protein, called by TCRdb with MiXCR from the 5' RACE reads. The profile shows some 140,000 distinct CDR3 sequences, 7% to 10% of them singletons. The receptor's source is a male donor with ankylosing spondylitis. The sequencing sample was made of synovial fluid, either unsorted or a sorted T cell fraction (not recorded which).

The CDR3 bases are TGTGCCAGCAGCTTAATGGGCAGCTCCTACAATGAGCAGTTCTTC. Its translation: CASSLMGSSYNEQFF. The genes are TRBV11-2 and TRBJ2-1; unclear D gene. Trimming removed 2 bases at V and 0 bases at J, with 8 bases between. This CDR3 region has 15 residues. Germline V gene data show CDR1 as SGHAT and CDR2 as FQNNGV.